This TCR beta chain was sequenced in a study of shared clonotypes between healthy human individuals. V was shortened by 3 bases and J by 8 bases, with 14 bases between the two germline ends. The germline gives CDR1 SGHRS, CDR2 YFSETQ. The CDR3 is 13 residues long. The study's findings and limits: Relative to their counterparts shared across all four donors, non-shared clonotypes exhibited diminished generation probabilities. Limited genetic and exposure-history diversity came from having few donors.

Naive CD8 cells, CD45RO-negative and positively selected for CCR7, excluded terminally differentiated effector memory CD45RA+ cells. Execution of the assay was at deep level. Per the original data handling: Filtering was not the same, since immunoSEQ gave junction-only sequences without quality scores. Profiled with immunoSEQ multiplex PCR; TCRdb holds only in-frame clones, not every one. That table supplies the V and J calls and clone size; D and trimming were determined from the DNA. This table has fewer than 700,000 clones, approximately 95% appearing once. For this clone: Its target is unknown.

Sample: naive CD8+ T cells sorted from blood. The clonotype was recovered from a woman between 25 and 40 years old in good health. V usage is TRBV5-1 and J usage is TRBJ1-2; a weak D match, TRBD1 (5 bases). Here the CDR3 reads CASSWGPLVGYTF. Here the CDR3 DNA reads TGCGCCAGCAGCTGGGGACCCTTAGTCGGCTACACCTTC.